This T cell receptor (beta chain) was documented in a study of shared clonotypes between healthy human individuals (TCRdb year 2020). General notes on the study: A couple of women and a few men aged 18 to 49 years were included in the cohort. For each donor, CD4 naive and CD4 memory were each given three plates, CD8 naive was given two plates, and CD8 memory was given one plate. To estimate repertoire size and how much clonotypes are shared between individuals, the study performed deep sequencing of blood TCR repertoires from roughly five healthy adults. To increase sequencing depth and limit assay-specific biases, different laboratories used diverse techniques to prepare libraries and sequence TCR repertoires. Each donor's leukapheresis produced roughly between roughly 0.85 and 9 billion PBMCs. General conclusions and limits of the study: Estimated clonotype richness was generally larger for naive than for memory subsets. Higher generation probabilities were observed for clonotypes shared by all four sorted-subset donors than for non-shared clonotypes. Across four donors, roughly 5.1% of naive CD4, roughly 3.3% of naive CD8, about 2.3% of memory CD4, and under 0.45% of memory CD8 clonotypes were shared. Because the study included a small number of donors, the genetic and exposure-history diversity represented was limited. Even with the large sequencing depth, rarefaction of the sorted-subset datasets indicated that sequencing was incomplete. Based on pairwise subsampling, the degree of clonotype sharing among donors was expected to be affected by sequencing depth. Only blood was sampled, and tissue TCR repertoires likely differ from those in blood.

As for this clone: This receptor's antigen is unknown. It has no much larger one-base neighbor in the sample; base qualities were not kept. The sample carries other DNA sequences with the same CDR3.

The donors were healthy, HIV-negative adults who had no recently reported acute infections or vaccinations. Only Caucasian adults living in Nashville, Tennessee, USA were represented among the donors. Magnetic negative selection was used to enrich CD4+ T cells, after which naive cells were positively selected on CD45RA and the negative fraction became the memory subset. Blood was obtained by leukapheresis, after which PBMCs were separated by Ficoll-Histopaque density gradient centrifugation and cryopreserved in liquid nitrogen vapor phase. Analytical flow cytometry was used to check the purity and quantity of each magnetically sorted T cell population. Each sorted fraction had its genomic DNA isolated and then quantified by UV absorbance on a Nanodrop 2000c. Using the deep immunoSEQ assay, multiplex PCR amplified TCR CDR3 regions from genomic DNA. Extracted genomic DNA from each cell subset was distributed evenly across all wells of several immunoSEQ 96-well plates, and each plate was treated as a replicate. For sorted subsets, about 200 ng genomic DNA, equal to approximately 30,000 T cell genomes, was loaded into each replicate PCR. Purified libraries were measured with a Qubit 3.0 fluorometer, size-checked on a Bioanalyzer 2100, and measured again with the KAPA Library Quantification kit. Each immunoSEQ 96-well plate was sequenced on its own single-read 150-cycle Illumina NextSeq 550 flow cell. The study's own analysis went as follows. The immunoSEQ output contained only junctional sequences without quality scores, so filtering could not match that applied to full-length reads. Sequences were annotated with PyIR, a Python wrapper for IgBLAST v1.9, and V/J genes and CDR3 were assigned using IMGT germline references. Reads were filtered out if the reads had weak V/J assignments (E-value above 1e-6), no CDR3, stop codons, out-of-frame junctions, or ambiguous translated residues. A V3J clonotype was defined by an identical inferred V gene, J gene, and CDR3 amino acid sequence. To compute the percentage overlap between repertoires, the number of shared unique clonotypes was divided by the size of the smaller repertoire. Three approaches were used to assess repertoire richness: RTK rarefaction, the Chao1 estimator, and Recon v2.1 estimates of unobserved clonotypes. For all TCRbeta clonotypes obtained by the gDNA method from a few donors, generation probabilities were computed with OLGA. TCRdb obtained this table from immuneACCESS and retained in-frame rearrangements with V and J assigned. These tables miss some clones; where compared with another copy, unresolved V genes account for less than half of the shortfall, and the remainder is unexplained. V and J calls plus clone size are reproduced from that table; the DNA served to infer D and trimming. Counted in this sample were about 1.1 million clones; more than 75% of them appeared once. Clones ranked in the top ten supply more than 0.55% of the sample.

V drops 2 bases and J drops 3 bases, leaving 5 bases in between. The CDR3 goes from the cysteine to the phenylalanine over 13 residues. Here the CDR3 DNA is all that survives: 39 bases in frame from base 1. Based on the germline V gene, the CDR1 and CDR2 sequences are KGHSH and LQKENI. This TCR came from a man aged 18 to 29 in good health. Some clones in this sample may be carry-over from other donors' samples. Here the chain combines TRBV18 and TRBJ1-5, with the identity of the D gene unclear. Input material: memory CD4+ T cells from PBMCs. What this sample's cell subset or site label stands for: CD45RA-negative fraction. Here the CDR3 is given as CASSPEINQPQHF. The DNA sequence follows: TGTGCCAGCTCACCAGAAATCAATCAGCCCCAGCATTTT. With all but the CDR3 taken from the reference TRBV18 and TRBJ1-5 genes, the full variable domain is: NAGVMQNPRHLVRRRGQEARLRCSPMKGHSHVYWYRQLPEEGLKFMVYLQKENIIDESGMPKERFSAEFPKEGPSILRIQQVVRGDSAAYFCASSPEINQPQHFGDGTRLSIL.